One sample yielded the 20 T cell receptor beta chains listed below, sequenced in a study of beta chain features in type 1 diabetes. Notes on the study in general: Shorter TCRB CDR3s, moderately but significantly so, were found in Type 1 diabetes patients in all four CD4+ subsets.

Expressed TCRB transcripts got sequenced, as all isolated RNA was reverse transcribed. The repertoire was sequenced with immunoSEQ multiplex PCR; TCRdb's copy has only in-frame clones and lacks some. The repertoire holds roughly 130,000 clones, about 15% seen once, with about 2.5% in the top ten. These receptors' targets are unknown. The sequenced sample consisted of central memory CD4+ T cells from blood. Every receptor here comes from a man aged 25-40 years with type 1 diabetes.

A few counts support this clone. V and J are TRBV9 and TRBJ2-3, with 10 nucleotides matching TRBD2. This CDR3 has 16 amino acids. Germline V gives CDR1 SGDLS, CDR2 YYNGEE. Losses at the gene ends were 3 bases for V and 0 bases for J; bases not matched to a gene: 4. CDR3 sequence: CASSASGGASTDTQYF. CDR3 sequence (DNA): TGTGCCAGCAGCGCTAGCGGGGGTGCTAGCACAGATACGCAGTATTTT.

This chain links TRBV5-1 with TRBJ2-4; D tentatively fits TRBD1 or TRBD2 (6 bases each). The length of the CDR3 is 13 residues. The germline V gene has CDR1 SGHRS and CDR2 YFSETQ. V was cut by 3 bases and J by 8 bases, with 12 bases left in between. As DNA, the CDR3 is TGCGCCAGCAGCTCCCCGGGGGCTGACATTCAGTACTTC. This gives the protein CASSSPGADIQYF.

The V and J genes are TRBV6-1 and TRBJ1-2; D is unclear. Trimming shortened V by 5 bases and J by 4 bases, and 8 bases separated the two germline ends. The V gene's germline CDR1 is MNHNS and CDR2 SASEGT. There are 12 residues in the CDR3. CDR3 region: CASSRATYGYTF. The CDR3 DNA sequence: TGTGCCAGCAGTCGGGCCACCTATGGCTACACCTTC.

This clone came up a few times. The same CDR3 is also encoded by other DNA sequences in this sample. The V gene is TRBV7-9, the J gene TRBJ1-6, with 9 bases that match TRBD1. The V gene's germline CDR1 is SEHNR and CDR2 FQNEAQ (reference sequence). V shed 5 bases and J 8 bases; nucleotides not matched to a gene: 7. The CDR3 spans 15 residues. The CDR3 spells CASSPMTGGDSPLHF. The CDR3 region has the DNA TGTGCCAGCAGCCCGATGACAGGGGGTGATTCACCCCTCCACTTT. The full variable domain, in which reference TRBV7-9 and TRBJ1-6 provide the parts outside the CDR3, is DTGVSQNPRHKITKRGQNVTFRCDPISEHNRLYWYRQTLGQGPEFLTYFQNEAQLEKSRLLSDRFSAERPKGSFSTLEIQRTEQGDSAMYLCASSPMTGGDSPLHFGNGTRLTVT.

V usage is TRBV7-2 and J usage is TRBJ1-3; a weak D match, TRBD1 (5 bases). Germline V CDR1 and CDR2: SGHTA, FQGNSA. The CDR3 loop spans 16 amino acids. The V gene lost 1 base and the J gene lost 3 bases, with 13 bases spanning the gap. The CDR3 is CASSLVPGAGGNTIYF. In DNA, the CDR3 is TGTGCCAGCAGCTTAGTCCCCGGGGCCGGTGGAAACACCATATATTTT.

Only a few counts were recorded for this clone. The chain carries TRBV12-5 and TRBJ1-5; 9 positions agree with TRBD1. CDR1 and CDR2 from the germline V gene are LGHNT and FRNRAP. The CDR3 sequence is 17 residues long. V trimming: 5 bases; J trimming: 1 base; junction bases outside the gene matches: 9. The CDR3 loop reads CASGERDRVTSNQPQHF. CDR3 nucleotides: TGTGCTAGTGGTGAACGGGACAGGGTCACGAGCAATCAGCCCCAGCATTTT.

This clone was observed a few times. The chain is built from TRBV2 and TRBJ2-1, with D perhaps matching TRBD2 (6 bases). Germline CDR1 reads SNHLY; CDR2 reads FYNNEI. The CDR3 is made up of 15 amino acids. The V gene lost 2 bases and the J gene lost 4 bases, with 12 bases spanning the gap. The CDR3 sequence is CASSEMRGKYNEQFF. The CDR3 DNA is TGTGCCAGCAGTGAAATGCGGGGTAAATACAATGAGCAGTTCTTC.

There are a few counts of this clone. The CDR3 region has the DNA TGCAGCGTTCTAGTACCAGCAACCTACGAGCAGTACTTC. Its protein is CSVLVPATYEQYF. The rearrangement links TRBV29-1 to TRBJ2-7; no firm D call. The CDR3 covers 13 residues. Germline V gene sequence: CDR1 SQVTM, CDR2 ANQGSEA. Deletions cut 5 bases from V and 2 bases from J, with 13 bases between.

The chain is built from TRBV25-1 and TRBJ1-5, with TRBD1 matching 10 bases. The CDR3 has 14 residues. V lost 4 bases to trimming and J lost 6 bases; unmatched junction nucleotides: 3. CDR1 and CDR2 from the germline V gene are MGHDK and SYGVNS. Here the CDR3 DNA reads TGTGCCAGCAGTGCGACAGGGGGCGGTCAGCCCCAGCATTTT. This sequence encodes CASSATGGGQPQHF.

This clone was seen a few times. The chain's CDR3 is CASSRTSGGGETQYF. The CDR3 DNA reads as TGTGCCAGCAGCAGGACTAGCGGCGGAGGAGAGACCCAGTACTTC. The chain couples TRBV6-6 to TRBJ2-5; 10 nucleotides align to TRBD2. The trim removed 6 bases at V and 4 bases at J, leaving 8 bases unmatched. There are 15 residues in the CDR3. Per the germline V gene, CDR1 is MNHNY and CDR2 is SVGAGI (reference sequence).

J is TRBJ2-5 and V is TRBV6-1; D may be TRBD2 (6 bases). V was cut by 8 bases and J by 5 bases, with 6 bases left in between. Germline V lookup: CDR1 MNHNS, CDR2 SASEGT. The CDR3 is made up of 10 amino acids. The CDR3 DNA reads TGTGCCAGCGGGGGGGAGACCCAGTACTTC. Amino acids: CASGGETQYF.

In this sample, this clone turned up a few times. A much larger clone lies one base from this, so it may be a read error. Other DNA sequences in this sample translate to the same CDR3. The chain employs TRBV7-2 and TRBJ2-7, with 8 positions matching TRBD1. CDR1 and CDR2 (germline): SGHTA, FQGNSA. V trimming: 1 base; J trimming: 7 bases; junction bases outside the gene matches: 9. The CDR3 is 15 amino acids. The CDR3 sequence: CASSLGQGALGEQYF. DNA of the CDR3: TGTGCCAGCAGCTTAGGGCAGGGGGCGCTGGGGGAGCAGTACTTC.

A few counts support this clone. V and J are TRBV11-2 and TRBJ2-5; 8 bases match TRBD1. The J call may be faulty, since TRBJ2-7 better matches the DNA end. In germline, CDR1 is SGHAT, CDR2 FQNNGV. The CDR3 has 12 amino acids. The DNA for the CDR3 is TGTGCCAGCAGCCGGACAGGGTTCGAGCAGTACTTC. It encodes CASSRTGFEQYF.

This clone has only a few counts. CDR3 amino acids: CASSTGQGAYEQYF. For the CDR3, the DNA is TGTGCCAGCAGCACTGGACAGGGGGCGTACGAGCAGTACTTC. The chain couples TRBV9 to TRBJ2-7, with 11 bases fitting TRBD1. The CDR3 runs to 14 residues. Germline assignment: CDR1 SGDLS and CDR2 YYNGEE. Germline trimming cut 4 bases from V and 4 bases from J; bases unmatched to any gene: 4.

A few counts support this clone. The chain combines TRBV13 with TRBJ2-7, with 9 bases that match TRBD1. This CDR3 is 15 amino acids long. Germline V gene sequence: CDR1 PRHDT, CDR2 FYEKMQ (reference sequence). V lost 2 bases, J lost 7 bases, and 9 bases stayed unmatched. The DNA of the CDR3 is TGTGCCAGCAGCTTAAAGGGACAGGGCTTGGGAGAGCAGTACTTC. Translation gives CASSLKGQGLGEQYF. Variable domain in full (rest from reference TRBV13 and TRBJ2-7): AAGVIQSPRHLIKEKRETATLKCYPIPRHDTVYWYQQGPGQDPQFLISFYEKMQSDKGSIPDRFSAQQFSDYHSELNMSSLELGDSALYFCASSLKGQGLGEQYFGPGTRLTVT.

The table lists this clone with a few counts. This chain connects TRBV14 to TRBJ2-7, with D perhaps assigned TRBD1 or TRBD2 (5 bases each). Germline V CDR1 and CDR2: SGHDN, FVKESK. The length of the CDR3 is 15 residues. V was pared by 4 bases and J by 1 base, with 14 bases between. CDR3 in DNA: TGTGCCAGCAGCCGGGACCACCTTACATCCTACGAGCAGTACTTC. As protein: CASSRDHLTSYEQYF.

The table lists this clone with a few counts. The rearrangement uses TRBV2 and TRBJ1-6; 8 positions match TRBD1. The CDR3 consists of 14 residues. CDR1 and CDR2 from the germline V gene are SNHLY and FYNNEI. The trim removed 5 bases at V and 9 bases at J, leaving 6 bases unmatched. The CDR3 DNA reads TGTGCCAGCAGTAGAGACAGGGGTGTTTCACCCCTCCACTTT. It is translated as CASSRDRGVSPLHF.

The chain joins TRBV30 to TRBJ1-2; D gene uncertain. Germline V gives CDR1 GTSNPN, CDR2 SVGIG (reference sequence). The V and J ends lost 3 bases and 7 bases respectively, with 12 bases between them. The CDR3 is 12 amino acids. The CDR3: CAWSPGEGGYTF. The DNA for the CDR3 is TGTGCCTGGAGCCCAGGAGAAGGTGGCTACACCTTC.

This chain joins TRBV2 and TRBJ1-2; D call uncertain. The CDR3 is 16 amino acids. Between the trimmed V and J ends, which lost 0 bases and 5 bases, there was a span of 16 bases. CDR1 and CDR2 (germline): SNHLY, FYNNEI. The CDR3 DNA follows: TGTGCCAGCAGTGAAGCCGGGGAAGAAGCGTTTTATGGCTACACCTTC. Its protein product is CASSEAGEEAFYGYTF.

V usage is TRBV4-1 and J usage is TRBJ1-2; 12 nucleotides agree with TRBD1. Germline V gene sequence: CDR1 MGHRA, CDR2 YSYEKL. The CDR3 covers 15 residues. The trim removed 0 bases at V and 8 bases at J, leaving 4 bases unmatched. The CDR3 loop is CASSQEGQGARGYTF. The CDR3 DNA is TGCGCCAGCAGCCAAGAGGGACAGGGGGCGCGAGGCTACACCTTC.